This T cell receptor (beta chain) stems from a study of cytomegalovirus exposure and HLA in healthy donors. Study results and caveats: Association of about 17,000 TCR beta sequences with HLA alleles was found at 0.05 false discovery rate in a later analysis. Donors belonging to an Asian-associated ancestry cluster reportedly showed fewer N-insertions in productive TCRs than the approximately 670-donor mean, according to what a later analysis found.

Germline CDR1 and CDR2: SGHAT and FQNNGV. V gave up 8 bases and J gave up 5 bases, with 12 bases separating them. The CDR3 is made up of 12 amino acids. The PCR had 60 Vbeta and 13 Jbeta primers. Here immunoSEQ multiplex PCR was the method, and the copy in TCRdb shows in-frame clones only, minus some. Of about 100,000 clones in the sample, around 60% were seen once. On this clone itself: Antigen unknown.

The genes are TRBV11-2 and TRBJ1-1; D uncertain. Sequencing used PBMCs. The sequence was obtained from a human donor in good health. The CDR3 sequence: CASSYSGTEAFF. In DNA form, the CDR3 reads TGTGCCAGCTCCTATTCGGGGACTGAAGCTTTCTTT.